The 6 T cell receptor beta chains given below trace back to one sample, sequenced in a study of pediatric ulcerative colitis. Method: immunoSEQ multiplex PCR; TCRdb's copy keeps in-frame clones and lacks some. This sample has 57,000 or so clones, with 80% to 90% found just once. Sequenced: blood. Source of these receptors: a boy younger than 18 who was a control in a study of pediatric ulcerative colitis.

The chain combines TRBV7-3 with TRBJ2-3, with D maybe TRBD2 (5 bases). Trimming shortened V by 0 bases and J by 8 bases, and 15 bases separated the two germline ends. Germline loops: CDR1 SGHTA, CDR2 FQGTGA. The CDR3 is made up of 15 amino acids. CDR3 amino acids: CASSLTPWTRVTQYF. The CDR3 nucleotides are TGTGCCAGCAGCTTAACCCCCTGGACGAGGGTTACGCAGTATTTT. Full variable domain (remainder filled in from reference TRBV7-3 and TRBJ2-3): GAGVSQTPSNKVTEKGKYVELRCDPISGHTALYWYRQSLGQGPEFLIYFQGTGAADDSGLPNDRFFAVRPEGSVSTLKIQRTERGDSAVYLCASSLTPWTRVTQYFGPGTRLTVL.

This chain joins TRBV5-1 and TRBJ2-1; D is tentatively TRBD1 or TRBD2 (5 bases each). CDR3 length equals 14 residues. Germline CDR1 reads SGHRS; CDR2 reads YFSETQ. V was shortened by 0 bases and J by 9 bases, with 13 bases between the two germline ends. The DNA for the CDR3 is TGCGCCAGCAGCTTGGATCCGGGGCCTGGTGAGCAGTTCTTC. Protein product: CASSLDPGPGEQFF.

J is TRBJ2-7 and V is TRBV5-1, with TRBD1 matching 8 bases. Trimming at V came to 4 bases and at J to 6 bases, leaving 3 bases not matched to a gene. The V gene's germline CDR1 is SGHRS and CDR2 YFSETQ. The CDR3 is 12 residues long. The DNA for the CDR3 is TGCGCCAGCAGCCCAGGACAGGGCGAGCAGTACTTC. It translates to CASSPGQGEQYF. The full variable domain, in which reference TRBV5-1 and TRBJ2-7 provide the parts outside the CDR3, is KAGVTQTPRYLIKTRGQQVTLSCSPISGHRSVSWYQQTPGQGLQFLFEYFSETQRNKGNFPGRFSGRQFSNSRSEMNVSTLELGDSALYLCASSPGQGEQYFGPGTRLTVT.

The V gene is TRBV18, the J gene TRBJ1-2, with D maybe TRBD1 (5 bases). V lost 1 base to trimming and J lost 2 bases, with 11 bases between them. Germline V gene data show CDR1 as KGHSH and CDR2 as LQKENI. This CDR3 spans 15 amino acids. This chain's CDR3 is CASSPREGSNYGYTF. The CDR3 DNA is TGTGCCAGCTCACCACGTGAGGGGTCAAACTATGGCTACACCTTC.

This clone has just a few counts. The CDR3 coding sequence is TGTGCCAGCAGTGACGCCAGGACAAGTGAAAAACTGTTTTTT. Amino acids: CASSDARTSEKLFF. The chain combines TRBV6-1 with TRBJ1-4; tentatively, D is TRBD1 (5 bases). Looked up from germline, CDR1 is MNHNS and CDR2 is SASEGT. CDR3 size: 14 residues. V lost 3 bases and J lost 7, with 12 bases in between.

The J gene is TRBJ2-7, the V gene TRBV2; 9 bases match TRBD1. The CDR3 covers 15 residues. V lost 0 bases, J lost 1 base, and 1 base stayed unmatched. CDR1 is SNHLY, CDR2 FYNNEI, per germline. In DNA, the CDR3 is TGTGCCAGCAGTGAAGCCGGGACAGGGTCCTACGAGCAGTACTTC. As protein: CASSEAGTGSYEQYF.